These 10 T cell receptor beta chains were sequenced from one sample in a study of T cells expressing NK-cell markers. Each CDR3 protein gets one entry in TCRdb, which reprocessed the 5' RACE reads and gives no DNA. The sample has about half a million distinct CDR3 sequences; the top ten hold roughly 1.4%. The sequencing sample was made of blood T cells: a sorted CD56 or NKG2C T cell subset, CD4+ or CD8+ T cells, or bulk PBMC T cells (not recorded which). These receptors were obtained from a woman between 45 and 65 years old in good health.

J is TRBJ1-1 and V is TRBV19; the D gene TCRdb calls, TRBD1, cannot be checked with no DNA. From germline, CDR1 is LNHDA and CDR2 SQIVND (reference sequence). The CDR3 has 15 residues. The CDR3 protein is CASSNSGTGITEAFF.

V gene TRBV6-1 combines with J gene TRBJ2-2; TCRdb lists TRBD1, though no DNA is available to test this call. The CDR3 is made up of 14 amino acids. Germline values: CDR1 MNHNS, CDR2 SASEGT. The CDR3 sequence is CASILDRGIGELFF.

This sequence joins TRBV6-2 or TRBV6-3 and TRBJ2-3; there is no DNA to check the TCRdb D call of TRBD1. Germline CDR1 reads MNHEY; CDR2 reads SVGEGT. CDR3 size: 14 residues. CDR3 in amino acids: CASRGLKGPNTQYF.

The chain recombines TRBV7-6 with TRBJ2-3; TCRdb outputs TRBD2, but without DNA this stays unchecked. The CDR3 sequence is 16 residues long. CDR1 is SGHVS, CDR2 FNYEAQ, per germline. This chain's CDR3 is CASSWGAGGSTDTQYF. Supplemented by reference TRBV7-6 and TRBJ2-3, the full variable domain reads GAGVSQSPRYKVTKRGQDVALRCDPISGHVSLYWYRQALGQGPEFLTYFNYEAQQDKSGLPNDRFSAERPEGSISTLTIQRTEQRDSAMYRCASSWGAGGSTDTQYFGPGTRLTVL.

The CDR3 sequence is CASSPTSGGGGETQYF. The chain links TRBV11-2 to TRBJ2-5; TCRdb names TRBD1, which stays unverified in the absence of DNA. Germline-derived CDR1 and CDR2 are SGHAT and FQNNGV. The CDR3 has 16 amino acids. Filled out from reference TRBV11-2 and TRBJ2-5, the complete variable domain reads EAGVAQSPRYKIIEKRQSVAFWCNPISGHATLYWYQQILGQGPKLLIQFQNNGVVDDSQLPKDRFSAERLKGVDSTLKIQPAKLEDSAVYLCASSPTSGGGGETQYFGPGTRLLVL.

The chain has TRBV7-9 and TRBJ2-6; TCRdb lists TRBD1, though no DNA is available to test this call. There are 17 residues in the CDR3. Germline values: CDR1 SEHNR, CDR2 FQNEAQ (reference sequence). CDR3: CASSLATGSTGANVLTF.

CDR3 sequence: CASRRTSGRGNTGELFF. V is TRBV12-3 or TRBV12-4 and J is TRBJ2-2; TCRdb gives TRBD2 as the D gene, but with no DNA this cannot be confirmed. The CDR3 length is 17 residues.

This rearrangement joins TRBV20-1 to TRBJ2-2; as DNA is missing, the TRBD2 call by TCRdb cannot be tested. The CDR3 is 16 residues long. The germline CDR1 and CDR2 sequences are DFQATT and SNEGSKA (reference sequence). CDR3 region: CSATTSGRTNTGELFF.

This chain uses TRBV24-1 with TRBJ2-1; TCRdb designates TRBD1, a call that cannot be tested without DNA. Per germline, CDR1 KGHDR and CDR2 SFDVKD. The CDR3 extends over 15 amino acids. CDR3 loop: CATGRGDLMAAEQFF.

The rearrangement links TRBV10-3 to TRBJ1-1; without DNA, the TCRdb call of TRBD1 cannot be checked. Germline V gene data show CDR1 as ENHRY and CDR2 as SYGVKD. The CDR3 loop spans 13 amino acids. CDR3 in amino acids: CAIKDTGNTEAFF.